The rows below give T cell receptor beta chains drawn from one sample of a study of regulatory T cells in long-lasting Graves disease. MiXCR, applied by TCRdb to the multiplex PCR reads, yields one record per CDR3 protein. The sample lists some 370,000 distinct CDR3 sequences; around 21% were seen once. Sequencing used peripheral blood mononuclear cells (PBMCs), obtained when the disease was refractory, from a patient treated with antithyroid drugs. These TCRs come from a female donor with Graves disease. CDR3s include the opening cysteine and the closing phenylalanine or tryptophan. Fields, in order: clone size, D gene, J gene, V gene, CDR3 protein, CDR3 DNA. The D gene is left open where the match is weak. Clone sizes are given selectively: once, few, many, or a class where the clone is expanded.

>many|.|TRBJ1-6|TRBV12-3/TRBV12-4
CASSLARDSPLHF
TGTGCCAGCAGTTTAGCGCGGGATTCACCCCTCCACTTT
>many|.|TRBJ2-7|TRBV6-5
CASSYSGTSTYEQYF
TGTGCCAGCAGTTACTCGGGGACCTCTACCTACGAGCAGTACTTC
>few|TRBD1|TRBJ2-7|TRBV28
CASSTGQLDYEQYF
TGTGCCAGCAGTACGGGACAGCTTGATTACGAGCAGTACTTC
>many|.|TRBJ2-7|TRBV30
CAWSVGPREQYF
TGTGCCTGGAGTGTAGGACCCCGCGAGCAGTACTTC
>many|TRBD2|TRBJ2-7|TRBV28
CASSPGLAGVLGEQYF
TGTGCCAGCAGCCCTGGACTAGCGGGAGTTTTAGGCGAGCAGTACTTC
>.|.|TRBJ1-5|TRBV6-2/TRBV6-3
CASTEHRDSSQPQHF
TGTGCCAGCACCGAGCACCGGGACTCGAGTCAGCCCCAGCATTTT
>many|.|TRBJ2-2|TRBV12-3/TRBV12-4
CASRTRNTGELFF
TGTGCCAGCAGAACACGGAACACCGGGGAGCTGTTTTTT
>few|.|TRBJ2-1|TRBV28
CASSLGLSYNEQFF
TGTGCCAGCAGTTTAGGGTTAAGTTACAATGAGCAGTTCTTC
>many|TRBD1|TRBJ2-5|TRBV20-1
CSATRDSQETQYF
TGCAGTGCCACCCGGGACAGCCAAGAGACCCAGTACTTC
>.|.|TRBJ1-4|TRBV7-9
CTSSADSATNEKLFF
TGTACCAGCAGCGCTGACAGTGCAACTAATGAAAAACTGTTTTTT
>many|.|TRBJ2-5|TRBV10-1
CASSERDKLPGETQYF
TGCGCCAGCAGTGAAAGGGACAAACTCCCTGGAGAGACCCAGTACTTC
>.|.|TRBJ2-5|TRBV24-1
CATSDWTTGPIEAQYF
TGTGCCACCAGTGATTGGACGACAGGTCCCATCGAGGCCCAGTACTTC
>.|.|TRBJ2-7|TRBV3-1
CASSSSGTLAYEQYF
TGTGCCAGCAGCTCGTCCGGGACCCTCGCCTACGAGCAGTACTTC
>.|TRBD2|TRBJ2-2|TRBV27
CASSLSGGGDTGELFF
TGTGCCAGCAGTCTATCCGGTGGGGGGGACACCGGGGAGCTGTTTTTT
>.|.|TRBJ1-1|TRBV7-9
CASSQTESGEAFF
TGTGCCAGCAGCCAAACAGAAAGCGGAGAAGCTTTCTTT
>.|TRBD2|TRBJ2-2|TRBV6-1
CASSEGIAGATGELFF
TGTGCCAGCAGTGAAGGGATAGCGGGAGCCACCGGGGAGCTGTTTTTT
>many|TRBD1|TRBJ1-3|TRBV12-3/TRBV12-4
CASSDRAGGNTIYF
TGTGCCAGCAGCGACAGGGCTGGCGGAAACACCATATATTTT
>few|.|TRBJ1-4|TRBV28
CASSSRGGRSPKLFF
TGTGCCAGCAGTAGTAGGGGGGGTCGATCACCCAAACTGTTTTTT